This entry features one T cell receptor (beta chain) sequence. The data were obtained in a study of blood T cell repertoires in COVID-19. Overall study context: COVID-19 samples collected from the United States, Italy and Spain covered acute and convalescent phases. Sample material is recorded as cDNA or gDNA derived from T cells, B-cell-depleted T cells, or PBMCs.

Original analysis: Nucleated cell counts were estimated from reference gene primer amplification. TCRdb's table, derived via immunoSEQ multiplex PCR, lists solely in-frame clones and lacks some. V and J calls and clone size are those listed in that table; D and trimming were worked out from the DNA. This table holds more than 150,000 clones, 80% to 90% found once. Trimming left V 3 bases short and J 2 bases short, with 18 bases between. Germline loops: CDR1 SGHRS, CDR2 YFSETQ. CDR3 length equals 16 residues. Material: peripheral blood. The chain links TRBV5-1 to TRBJ2-7; maybe TRBD1 (5 bases). This receptor was obtained from a man in his sixties or seventies with active or convalescent COVID-19. Here the CDR3 DNA reads TGCGCCAGCAGCTCGCCGGCAGGGCCGTTTCCCTACGAGCAGTACTTC. Encoded protein: CASSSPAGPFPYEQYF.